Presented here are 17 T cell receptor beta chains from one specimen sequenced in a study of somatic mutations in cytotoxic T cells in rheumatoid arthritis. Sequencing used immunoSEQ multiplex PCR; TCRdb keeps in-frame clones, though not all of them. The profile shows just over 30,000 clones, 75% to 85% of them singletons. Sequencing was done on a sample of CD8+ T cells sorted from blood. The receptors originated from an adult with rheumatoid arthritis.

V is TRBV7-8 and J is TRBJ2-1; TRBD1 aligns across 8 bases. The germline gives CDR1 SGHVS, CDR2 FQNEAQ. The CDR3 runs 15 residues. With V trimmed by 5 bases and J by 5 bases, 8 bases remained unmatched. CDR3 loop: CASSVRDRTHNEQFF. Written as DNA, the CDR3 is TGTGCCAGCAGCGTGAGGGACAGGACCCACAATGAGCAGTTCTTC.

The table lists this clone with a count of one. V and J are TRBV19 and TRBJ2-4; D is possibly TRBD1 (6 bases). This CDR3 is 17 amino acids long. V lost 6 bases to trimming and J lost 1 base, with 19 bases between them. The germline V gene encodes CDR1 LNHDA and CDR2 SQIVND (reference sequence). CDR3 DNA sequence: TGTGCCAGTAGCACGAACCTACAGGGTAGGGCCAAAAACATTCAGTACTTC. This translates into CASSTNLQGRAKNIQYF.

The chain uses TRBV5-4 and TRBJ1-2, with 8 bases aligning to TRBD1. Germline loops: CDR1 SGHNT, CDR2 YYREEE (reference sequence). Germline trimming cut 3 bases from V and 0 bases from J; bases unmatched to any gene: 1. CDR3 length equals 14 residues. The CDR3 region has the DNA TGTGCCAGCAGCTCGGGACAGGCTAACTATGGCTACACCTTC. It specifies CASSSGQANYGYTF.

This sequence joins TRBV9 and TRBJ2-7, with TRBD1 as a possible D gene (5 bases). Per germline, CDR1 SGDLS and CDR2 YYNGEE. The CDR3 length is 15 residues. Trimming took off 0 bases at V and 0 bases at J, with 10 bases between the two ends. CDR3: CASSVGAGLSYEQYF. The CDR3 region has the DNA TGTGCCAGCAGCGTAGGTGCAGGGCTCTCCTACGAGCAGTACTTC.

In DNA form, the CDR3 reads TGTGCCAGCAGCTTAGAGAGAGTTAATGAAAAACTGTTTTTT. It codes for CASSLERVNEKLFF. This chain joins TRBV11-3 and TRBJ1-4; D not certain. This CDR3 spans 14 amino acids. CDR1 is SGHNT, CDR2 YENEEA, per germline. V lost 0 bases to trimming and J lost 4 bases, with 6 bases between them.

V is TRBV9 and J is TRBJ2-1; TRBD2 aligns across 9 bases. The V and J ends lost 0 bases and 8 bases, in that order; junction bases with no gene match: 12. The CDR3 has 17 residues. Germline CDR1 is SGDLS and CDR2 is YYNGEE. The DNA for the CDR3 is TGTGCCAGCAGCGTAGCTGGTGGGGCGGGGGGGTTAGATGAGCAGTTCTTC. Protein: CASSVAGGAGGLDEQFF.

The CDR3 bases are TGTGCCAGCAGTTTTCGGGGGACTGAAGCTTTCTTT. It specifies CASSFRGTEAFF. This chain joins TRBV28 and TRBJ1-1, with D perhaps TRBD1 (5 bases). CDR1 and CDR2 from the germline V gene are MDHEN and SYDVKM. The V end lost 3 bases, the J end lost 5 bases, and 7 bases lay between the germline ends. The CDR3 has 12 residues.

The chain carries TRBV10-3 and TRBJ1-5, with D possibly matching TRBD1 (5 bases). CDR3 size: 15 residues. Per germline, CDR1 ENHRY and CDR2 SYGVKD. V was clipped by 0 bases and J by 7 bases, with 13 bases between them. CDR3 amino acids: CAISESGTTPQPQHF. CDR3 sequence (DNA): TGTGCCATCAGTGAGTCTGGGACGACACCGCAGCCCCAGCATTTT.

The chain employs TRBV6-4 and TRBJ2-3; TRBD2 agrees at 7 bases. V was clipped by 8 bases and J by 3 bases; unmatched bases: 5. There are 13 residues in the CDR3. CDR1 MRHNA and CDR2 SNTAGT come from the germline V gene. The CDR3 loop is CASGSGETDTQYF. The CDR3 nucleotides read TGTGCCAGCGGCAGCGGGGAGACAGATACGCAGTATTTT.

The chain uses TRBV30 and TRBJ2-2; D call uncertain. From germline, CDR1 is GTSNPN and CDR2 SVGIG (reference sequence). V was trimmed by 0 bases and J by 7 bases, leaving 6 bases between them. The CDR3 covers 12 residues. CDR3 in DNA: TGTGCCTGGAGTGTATTTGTCGGGGAGCTGTTTTTT. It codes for CAWSVFVGELFF.

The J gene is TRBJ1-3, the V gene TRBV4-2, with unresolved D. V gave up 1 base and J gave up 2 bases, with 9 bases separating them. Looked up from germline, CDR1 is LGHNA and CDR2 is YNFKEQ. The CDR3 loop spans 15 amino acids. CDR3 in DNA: TGTGCCAGCAGCCAAGGGGAGGGAACTGGAAACACCATATATTTT. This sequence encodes CASSQGEGTGNTIYF.

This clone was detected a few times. CDR3 region: CASSMGGTGNTIYF. The CDR3 DNA sequence: TGTGCCAGTAGTATGGGAGGAACTGGAAACACCATATATTTT. This chain uses TRBV19 with TRBJ1-3, with no clear D. V lost 3 bases and J lost 2, with 8 bases in between. From germline, CDR1 is LNHDA and CDR2 SQIVND (reference sequence). The CDR3 extends over 14 amino acids.

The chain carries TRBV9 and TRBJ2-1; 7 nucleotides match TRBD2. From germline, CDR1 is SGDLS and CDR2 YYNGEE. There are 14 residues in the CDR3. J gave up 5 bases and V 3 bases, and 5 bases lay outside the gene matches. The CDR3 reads CASSGRTSHNEQFF. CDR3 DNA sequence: TGTGCCAGCAGCGGAAGGACTAGTCACAATGAGCAGTTCTTC.

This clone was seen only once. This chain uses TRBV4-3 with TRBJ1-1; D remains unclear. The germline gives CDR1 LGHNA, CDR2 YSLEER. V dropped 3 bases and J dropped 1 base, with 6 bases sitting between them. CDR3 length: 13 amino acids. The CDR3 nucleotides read TGCGCCAGCAGCCATTGGCGGAACACTGAAGCTTTCTTT. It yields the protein CASSHWRNTEAFF.

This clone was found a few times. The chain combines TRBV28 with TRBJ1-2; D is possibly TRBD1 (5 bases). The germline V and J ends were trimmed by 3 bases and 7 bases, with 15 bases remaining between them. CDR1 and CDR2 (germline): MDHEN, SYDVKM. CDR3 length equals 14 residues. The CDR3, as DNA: TGTGCCAGCAGTTTCCGAGGGGAAACGGGTGGCTACACCTTC. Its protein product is CASSFRGETGGYTF.

CDR3 sequence: CASSRIAGGGTGELFF. The CDR3 region has the DNA TGTGCCAGCAGCCGGATAGCGGGGGGTGGGACCGGGGAGCTGTTTTTT. The chain uses TRBV6-6 and TRBJ2-2, with TRBD2 matching over 10 bases. The trim removed 6 bases at V and 5 bases at J, leaving 9 bases unmatched. This CDR3 has 16 residues. CDR1 and CDR2 from the germline V gene are MNHNY and SVGAGI (reference sequence).

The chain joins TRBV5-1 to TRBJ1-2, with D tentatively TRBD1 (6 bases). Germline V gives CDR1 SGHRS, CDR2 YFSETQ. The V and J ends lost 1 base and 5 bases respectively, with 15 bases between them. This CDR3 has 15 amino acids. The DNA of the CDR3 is TGCGCCAGCAGCTTGAGTCCAGGGGATCGGTATGGCTACACCTTC. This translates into CASSLSPGDRYGYTF. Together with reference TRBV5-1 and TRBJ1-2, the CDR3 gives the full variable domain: KAGVTQTPRYLIKTRGQQVTLSCSPISGHRSVSWYQQTPGQGLQFLFEYFSETQRNKGNFPGRFSGRQFSNSRSEMNVSTLELGDSALYLCASSLSPGDRYGYTFGSGTRLTVV.